Below are 9 T cell receptor beta chains sequenced from a single sample in a study of cytomegalovirus exposure and HLA in healthy donors. Measured with immunoSEQ multiplex PCR; TCRdb has only the in-frame clones, and not every one. The top ten hold less than 3% of the sample, which has 200,000 to 300,000 clones, around 87% seen once. Sequencing was performed on PBMCs. These receptors were collected from a man aged 18 to 30 in good health and CMV-seronegative.

The table lists this clone with a few counts. This sequence joins TRBV5-6 and TRBJ1-1, with D possibly matching TRBD1 (5 bases). V lost 0 bases and J lost 7, with 16 bases in between. The CDR3 has 15 amino acids. CDR1 is SGHDT and CDR2 is YYEEEE in the germline V gene. The CDR3 bases are TGTGCCAGCAGCTTGGTGTATGGACATCAGGGTGAAGCTTTCTTT. The encoded protein is CASSLVYGHQGEAFF.

This chain uses TRBV9 with TRBJ2-2; TRBD2 is a possible D gene (6 bases). With 6 bases removed from V and 3 bases from J, the gap between germline ends came to 15 bases. Germline assignment: CDR1 SGDLS and CDR2 YYNGEE. The CDR3 sequence is 15 residues long. The CDR3 region is CASNPRSGDTGELFF. DNA for the CDR3: TGTGCCAGCAACCCCAGGTCGGGGGACACCGGGGAGCTGTTTTTT.

The rearrangement uses TRBV5-6 and TRBJ2-3; 10 bases fit TRBD1. There are 14 residues in the CDR3. The germline gives CDR1 SGHDT, CDR2 YYEEEE. V was pared by 4 bases and J by 5 bases, with 4 bases of the junction left unmatched. The chain's CDR3 is CASSSGTGVDTQYF. The CDR3 DNA reads TGTGCCAGCAGCAGCGGGACAGGGGTAGATACGCAGTATTTT.

The V gene is TRBV27, the J gene TRBJ1-2; 8 bases fit TRBD1. With 1 base clipped from V and 4 bases from J, the junction kept 11 bases outside the gene matches. Germline V lookup: CDR1 MNHEY, CDR2 SMNVEV (reference sequence). This CDR3 is built from 17 residues. CDR3 bases: TGTGCCAGCAGTTTATTAGGCCAGGGGGCGAAACTCTATGGCTACACCTTC. Translation: CASSLLGQGAKLYGYTF.

This clone was seen only once. V gene TRBV5-4 combines with J gene TRBJ1-1, with D hard to call. The V and J ends lost 0 bases and 0 bases respectively, with 3 bases between them. This CDR3 is 13 amino acids long. The germline V gene encodes CDR1 SGHNT and CDR2 YYREEE (reference sequence). The CDR3 sequence is CASSLGVNTEAFF. CDR3 nucleotides: TGTGCCAGCAGCTTGGGAGTGAACACTGAAGCTTTCTTT.

The chain couples TRBV18 to TRBJ2-1; unclear D gene. CDR3 length: 15 residues. V lost 1 base and J 6 bases, leaving 13 bases between the germline ends. Germline V gene lookup returns CDR1 KGHSH and CDR2 LQKENI. CDR3 protein: CASSPLVPEANEQFF. Written as DNA, the CDR3 is TGTGCCAGCTCACCACTAGTGCCCGAGGCCAATGAGCAGTTCTTC.

The V call is TRBV19, the J call TRBJ2-7; TRBD2 matches at 7 bases. The CDR3 totals 16 residues. The germline gives CDR1 LNHDA, CDR2 SQIVND (reference sequence). V dropped 5 bases and J dropped 4; count of bases not matched to a gene: 14. CDR3: CASSFLISSGGYEQYF. Written as DNA, the CDR3 is TGTGCCAGTAGTTTCCTCATCTCGTCCGGGGGGTACGAGCAGTACTTC. Full variable domain (outside the CDR3, taken from reference TRBV19 and TRBJ2-7): DGGITQSPKYLFRKEGQNVTLSCEQNLNHDAMYWYRQDPGQGLRLIYYSQIVNDFQKGDIAEGYSVSREKKESFPLTVTSAQKNPTAFYLCASSFLISSGGYEQYFGPGTRLTVT.

The chain uses TRBV7-9 and TRBJ2-1; D gene ambiguous. Germline CDR1 is SEHNR and CDR2 is FQNEAQ (reference sequence). The CDR3 runs to 13 residues. V gave up 0 bases and J gave up 7 bases, with 7 bases separating them. The CDR3 sequence is CASSLAASNEQFF. Written as DNA, the CDR3 is TGTGCCAGCAGCTTAGCGGCCAGTAATGAGCAGTTCTTC.

The chain links TRBV9 to TRBJ2-1; a possible D gene is TRBD2 (5 bases). This CDR3 has 12 amino acids. CDR1 and CDR2 from the germline V gene are SGDLS and YYNGEE. The V end was cut by 3 bases, the J end by 5 bases, with 6 bases between. CDR3 nucleotides: TGTGCCAGCAGCGGGACTGACAATGAGCAGTTCTTC. Encoded protein: CASSGTDNEQFF.